This TCR beta chain appears in the sequencing data of a study of long-term antiretroviral therapy in people with HIV (dated by TCRdb to between 2021 and 2023). Regarding the complete study: The earliest samples were collected approximately a decade before the 2015 WHO recommendation for immediate ART, a period when ART was typically delayed until CD4 counts fell. Whether ART initiation and durable HIV suppression were associated with changes in peripheral blood TRB repertoire composition and diversity was tested in a retrospective serial study. The cohort contributed fewer than 200 cryopreserved PBMC samples from 30 adults with confirmed HIV infection, collected serially over a mean of approximately 6 years (range 1-12). Of the approximately 28 participants with HIV, about a dozen were female. No cross-contamination during QIAcube processing turned up in test extractions that ran a monoclonal T-cell line alongside 33 polyclonal samples. The paper as a whole reports these results and caveats: Samples dated from the mid-2000s to the late 2010s, and the ART regimens used may be less effective than current ones. HIV repertoires had narrower CDR3 length ranges than controls, and the network structure suggested an antigen-experienced repertoire that shifted only slightly toward naive after ART. Because pre-ART samples had limited cell numbers, profiling was done on unsorted PBMC rather than on sorted CD4+ and CD8+ T cells. Since PBMC availability was limited, sequencing covered only the TCR beta chain, with no alpha chain pairing. The repertoire was dominated across all time points by expanded TRB clones identified before ART initiation, although this dominance was seen to fluctuate and to decrease in many PLHIV after ART. A significant increase in TRB diversity was found to be associated with ART initiation, although TRB diversity was observed to remain significantly below that of transplant donor controls even after long-term ART. Inferences about post-ART repertoire changes are limited because no data were available on ART adherence, viral resistance or therapy changes.

A remark on this clone: Its antigen remains unidentified. The input lacks base qualities; no much larger clone sits a single base away.

The immunoSEQ hsTCRB v3.0 assay was used at survey level resolution to sequence the TRB variable region. A depth of roughly 40,000-55,000 T-cell genomes per sample was targeted for TRB sequencing. An Illumina MiSeq with a v3 150-cycle kit was used to sequence the pooled TRB libraries. On the study's bioinformatics: Repertoire analysis was run in R within a reproducible Nextflow workflow that covered QC, data transformation and analysis. LymphoSeq2, an R package for AIRR-Seq data exploration, was used to implement custom analyses. A few samples yielding fewer than 5000 total TRB sequences were excluded, leaving 188 analyzed HIV repertoires. Among the approximately 180 HIV repertoires that were kept, around 59 were collected before ART initiation and 120 to 140 were collected after ART initiation. Repertoires were downsampled to 5000 TRB nucleotide sequences, and summary statistics were averaged over 100 downsampling iterations. The analysis kept only TRB sequences whose CDR3 regions were at least seven amino acids long. Diversity was measured with a Shannon entropy-derived clonality score and the Gini coefficient. Repertoire networks linked the top 5000 CDR3 amino acid sequences whenever two sequences differed by an edit distance of one. GLIPH2 predicted antigen specificity groups and MHC restriction for TRB CDR3 amino acid sequences. Known CMV, EBV, HIV or tissue antigen associations were flagged by matching CDR3 amino acid sequences against VDJdb and McPAS-TCR. Pre-ART, post-ART and control groups were compared with Wilcoxon signed-rank tests and Holm-Bonferroni correction. TCRdb obtained this table from immuneACCESS and retained in-frame rearrangements with V and J assigned. These tables miss some clones; where compared with another copy, unresolved V genes account for less than half of the shortfall, and the remainder is unexplained. V and J calls and clone size are those listed in that table; D and trimming were worked out from the DNA. The sample table records roughly 45,000 clones; about 81% of these occur just once. Roughly 3% of the sample is held by the ten biggest clonotypes.

Inclusion was restricted to participants for whom at least one PBMC sample before ART initiation and at least two post-ART samples were available. All participants with HIV were treated in the United States of America. Before DNA extraction, cryopreserved samples of 1-10 million PBMC were thawed and washed. At the time of the earliest PBMC sample, participants with HIV were aged between roughly 20 and 55 years. PBMC samples were contributed by each participant from 1-4 timepoints before ART initiation and 2-8 timepoints after ART initiation, with a median of 7 samples. Serial HIV viral load, CD4+ T-cell count, ART history and demographic data were obtained for every participant. Genomic DNA was extracted from unsorted PBMC with a Qiagen kit on a QIAcube, with processing performed in batches of 12 samples. The specimen was unsorted PBMCs, collected 0.8 years after starting antiretroviral therapy. This TCR was sampled from a woman aged 18-29 years with HIV.

The nucleotide sequence reads TGTGCCAGCAGTTCCCCAGGACAGGGCGTGAGCACTGAAGCTTTCTTT. It codes for CASSSPGQGVSTEAFF. The chain was built from TRBV28 and TRBJ1-1, with 8 bases in between that match TRBD1. Measured from the cysteine to the phenylalanine, the CDR3 is 16 residues long. CDR3 DNA is the only sequence kept; it has 48 bases, read in frame from the first base. Here V drops 4 bases and J drops 4 bases, and the junction holds 11 bases not matched to any gene. The germline V gene gives CDR1 as MDHEN and CDR2 as SYDVKM.